The 16 T cell receptor beta chains below come from one sample, sequenced in a study of blood T cell repertoires in COVID-19. Only in-frame clones appear in the TCRdb table, and some are missing; sequencing was by immunoSEQ multiplex PCR. The sample gives roughly 210,000 clones, around 86% of which show up once; around 7% is in the top ten. The sequencing sample was made of PBMCs or T cells enriched from blood (not recorded which). Receptors originate from a man aged 25-45 years in a cohort exposed to, infected with or recovered from COVID-19 (not recorded which).

The table lists this clone with a count of one. The V and J genes are TRBV15 and TRBJ1-2; TRBD1 matches 7 bases. Germline V CDR1 and CDR2: LNHNV, YYDKDF (reference sequence). CDR3 length: 16 residues. The trim removed 0 bases at V and 7 bases at J, leaving 11 bases unmatched. This chain's CDR3 is CATSRDPQGDMAGYTF. CDR3 in DNA: TGTGCCACCAGCAGAGATCCCCAGGGGGACATGGCTGGCTACACCTTC.

This clone has a handful of counts. The chain carries TRBV7-9 and TRBJ2-2; D possibly corresponds to TRBD2 (5 bases). Trimming removed 3 bases from V and 1 base from J, with 9 bases in between. Germline CDR1 reads SEHNR; CDR2 reads FQNEAQ (reference sequence). The CDR3 extends over 15 amino acids. This CDR3 reads CASSLGGLNTGELFF. For the CDR3, the DNA is TGTGCCAGCAGCTTGGGCGGGTTGAACACCGGGGAGCTGTTTTTT. Supplemented by reference TRBV7-9 and TRBJ2-2, the full variable domain reads DTGVSQNPRHKITKRGQNVTFRCDPISEHNRLYWYRQTLGQGPEFLTYFQNEAQLEKSRLLSDRFSAERPKGSFSTLEIQRTEQGDSAMYLCASSLGGLNTGELFFGEGSRLTVL.

The CDR3 loop reads CASSGNRGFTEAFF. The CDR3 DNA sequence: TGTGCCAGCAGTGGAAACAGGGGATTCACTGAAGCTTTCTTT. The gene calls are TRBV28 and TRBJ1-1, with 7 positions matching TRBD1. This CDR3 is built from 14 residues. The V segment lost 5 bases and the J segment 4 bases; nucleotides outside the gene matches: 7. Looked up from germline, CDR1 is MDHEN and CDR2 is SYDVKM.

The CDR3 sequence is CASSPVDSSNYGYTF. The CDR3 nucleotides read TGTGCCAGCAGCCCAGTTGACAGTAGTAACTATGGCTACACCTTC. The rearrangement uses TRBV7-2 and TRBJ1-2; TRBD1 might be the D (5 bases). Trimming shortened V by 5 bases and J by 1 base, and 14 bases separated the two germline ends. This CDR3 comprises 15 residues. Germline values: CDR1 SGHTA, CDR2 FQGNSA.

V gene TRBV6-5 combines with J gene TRBJ1-1; 10 bases fit TRBD1. The CDR3 extends over 15 amino acids. After removal of 5 bases from V and 1 base from J, the junction contained 4 bases not matched to a gene. Germline CDR1 and CDR2: MNHEY and SVGAGI. CDR3 loop: CASSRRTGGNTEAFF. For the CDR3, the DNA is TGTGCCAGCAGTCGACGGACAGGGGGGAACACTGAAGCTTTCTTT.

V and J are TRBV13 and TRBJ1-1; D not resolved. V lost 2 bases to trimming and J lost 5 bases, with 9 bases between them. The CDR3 is made up of 13 amino acids. Looked up from germline, CDR1 is PRHDT and CDR2 is FYEKMQ (reference sequence). Written as DNA, the CDR3 is TGTGCCAGCAGCTTATCTACGAGGACTGAAGCTTTCTTT. This gives the protein CASSLSTRTEAFF.

The V call is TRBV9, the J call TRBJ2-1; D remains unclear. The germline CDR1 and CDR2 sequences are SGDLS and YYNGEE. Trimming left V 3 bases short and J 10 bases short, with 14 bases between. The CDR3 is made up of 13 amino acids. The CDR3 DNA reads as TGTGCCAGCAGCGCACGGCTACAGTCCGAGCAGTTCTTC. Encoded protein: CASSARLQSEQFF. The whole variable domain, remainder taken from reference TRBV9 and TRBJ2-1, is DSGVTQTPKHLITATGQRVTLRCSPRSGDLSVYWYQQSLDQGLQFLIQYYNGEERAKGNILERFSAQQFPDLHSELNLSSLELGDSALYFCASSARLQSEQFFGPGTRLTVL.

This rearrangement joins TRBV4-3 to TRBJ2-3; 9 bases agree with TRBD2. This CDR3 region has 20 residues. With V trimmed by 0 bases and J by 1 base, 14 bases remained unmatched. The germline gives CDR1 LGHNA, CDR2 YSLEER. The CDR3 DNA reads TGCGCCAGCAGCCAAGATTGGCGGGAGGGCATGCAGACGGGCACAGATACGCAGTATTTT. Protein product: CASSQDWREGMQTGTDTQYF.

The genes are TRBV5-1 and TRBJ2-2; tentatively, D is TRBD1 (6 bases). CDR1 SGHRS and CDR2 YFSETQ come from the germline V gene. The V end was cut by 2 bases, the J end by 10 bases, with 18 bases between. The CDR3 is 15 amino acids. The CDR3 is CASSFNLAGATELFF. For the CDR3, the DNA is TGCGCCAGCAGCTTTAATCTTGCAGGGGCTACGGAGCTGTTTTTT.

This chain joins TRBV27 and TRBJ1-1; D is perhaps TRBD1 (5 bases). There are 14 residues in the CDR3. Trimming left V 4 bases short and J 3 bases short, with 12 bases between. Germline V CDR1 and CDR2: MNHEY, SMNVEV (reference sequence). The CDR3 bases are TGTGCCAGCAGTTCGGGGGGAAGGCACACTGAAGCTTTCTTT. Translated, it gives CASSSGGRHTEAFF.

This chain connects TRBV7-2 to TRBJ1-2, with D possibly matching TRBD1 (5 bases). The CDR3 spans 12 residues. Between the trimmed V and J ends, which lost 2 bases and 9 bases, there was a span of 10 bases. Germline assignment: CDR1 SGHTA and CDR2 FQGNSA. CDR3 region: CASSLSQGRYTF. The CDR3 DNA is TGTGCCAGCAGCTTATCGCAGGGCCGCTACACCTTC.

The chain joins TRBV29-1 to TRBJ2-1, with TRBD1 identical over 7 bases. The germline gives CDR1 SQVTM, CDR2 ANQGSEA. This CDR3 has 17 amino acids. The ends lost 6 bases at V and 0 bases at J; junction bases unmatched: 14. The CDR3 spells CSVTGTEYRSSYNEQFF. The DNA for the CDR3 is TGCAGCGTCACCGGGACAGAGTACCGAAGCTCCTACAATGAGCAGTTCTTC.

The gene calls are TRBV11-1 and TRBJ2-7; 8 bases fit TRBD1. Germline V gene sequence: CDR1 SGHAT, CDR2 FQDESV (reference sequence). Trimming removed 5 bases from V and 5 bases from J; junction bases left unmatched: 11. The CDR3 spans 15 residues. This chain's CDR3 is CASSLTRDRGHEQYF. CDR3 coding DNA: TGTGCCAGCAGCCTCACCAGAGACAGGGGCCACGAGCAGTACTTC.

The V call is TRBV6-1, the J call TRBJ2-1, with 9 nucleotides matching TRBD2. There are 17 residues in the CDR3. The V segment lost 6 bases and the J segment 0 bases; nucleotides outside the gene matches: 9. Germline V gene sequence: CDR1 MNHNS, CDR2 SASEGT. The CDR3 region has the DNA TGTGCCAGCAGAGAACGACTAGCGGCTAGCTCCTACAATGAGCAGTTCTTC. Its translation is CASRERLAASSYNEQFF.

This clone was detected once. The genes are TRBV7-2 and TRBJ2-1; TRBD2 is a possible D gene (6 bases). This CDR3 spans 15 amino acids. Germline lookup yields CDR1 SGHTA and CDR2 FQGNSA. Deletions cut 5 bases from V and 8 bases from J, with 19 bases between. The CDR3 DNA is TGTGCCAGCAGCATGTCTGGGGGGAAAGTACATGAGCAGTTCTTC. This sequence encodes CASSMSGGKVHEQFF.

The chain couples TRBV6-1 to TRBJ1-4; D unresolved. V was clipped by 6 bases and J by 8 bases, with 10 bases between them. CDR1 and CDR2 (germline): MNHNS, SASEGT. This CDR3 contains 12 residues. CDR3 bases: TGTGCCAGCAGACCCTCCAGGGAAAAACTGTTTTTT. It translates to CASRPSREKLFF.